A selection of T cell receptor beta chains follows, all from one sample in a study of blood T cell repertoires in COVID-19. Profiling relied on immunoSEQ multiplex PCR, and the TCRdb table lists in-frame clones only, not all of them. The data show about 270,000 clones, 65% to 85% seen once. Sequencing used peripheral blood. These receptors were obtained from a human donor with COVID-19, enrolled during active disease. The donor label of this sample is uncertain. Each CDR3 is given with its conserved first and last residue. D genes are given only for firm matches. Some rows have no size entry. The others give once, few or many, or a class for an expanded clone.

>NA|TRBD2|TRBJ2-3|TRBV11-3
CASSRSGGVTDTQYF
TGTGCCAGCAGCCGTAGCGGGGGGGTCACAGATACGCAGTATTTT
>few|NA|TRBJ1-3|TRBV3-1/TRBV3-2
CASSQESATTIYF
TGTGCCAGCAGCCAAGAAAGTGCGACAACCATATATTTT
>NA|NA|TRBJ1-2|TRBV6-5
CASSYSRGDYGYTF
TGTGCCAGCAGTTACTCCAGGGGTGACTATGGCTACACCTTC
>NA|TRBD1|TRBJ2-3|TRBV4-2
CASSQGGQTDTQYF
TGTGCCAGCAGCCAAGGGGGACAGACAGATACGCAGTATTTT
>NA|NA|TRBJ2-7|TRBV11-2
CASSYRTSERRFATYEQYF
TGTGCCAGCAGCTACCGCACGTCCGAGAGGCGGTTCGCAACCTACGAGCAGTACTTC
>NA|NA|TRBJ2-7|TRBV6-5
CASTLDRSDEQYF
TGTGCCAGCACTCTAGACAGGTCCGACGAGCAGTACTTC
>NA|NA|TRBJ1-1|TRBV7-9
CASSDRHTEAFF
TGTGCCAGCAGCGACAGACACACTGAAGCTTTCTTT
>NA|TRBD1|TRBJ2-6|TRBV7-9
CASSPGQGSGANVLTF
TGTGCCAGCAGCCCGGGACAGGGTTCTGGGGCCAACGTCCTGACTTTC
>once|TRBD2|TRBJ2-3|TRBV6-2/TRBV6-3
CASSYGVRGGTDTQYF
TGTGCCAGCAGTTACGGGGTCCGGGGAGGGACAGATACGCAGTATTTT
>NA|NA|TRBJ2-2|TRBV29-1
CSAEGSSPTGELFF
TGCAGCGCCGAAGGTTCTAGTCCGACCGGGGAGCTGTTTTTT
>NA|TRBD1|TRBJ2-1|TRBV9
CASSPRTGSGYNEQFF
TGTGCCAGCAGCCCCAGGACAGGGTCTGGCTACAATGAGCAGTTCTTC
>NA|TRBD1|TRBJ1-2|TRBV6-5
CASSRQGNNYGYTF
TGTGCCAGCAGCCGACAGGGTAACAACTATGGCTACACCTTC
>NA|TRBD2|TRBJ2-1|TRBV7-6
CASALAGVRDEQFF
TGTGCCAGCGCTCTAGCGGGTGTCAGGGATGAGCAGTTCTTC
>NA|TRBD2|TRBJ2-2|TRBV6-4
CASKRETDTGELFF
TGTGCCAGCAAGCGGGAGACGGACACCGGGGAGCTGTTTTTT
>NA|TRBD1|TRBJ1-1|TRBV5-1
CASSLGQGMNTEAFF
TGCGCCAGCAGCTTGGGACAGGGTATGAACACTGAAGCTTTCTTT
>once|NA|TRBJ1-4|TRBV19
CASSLTDWSTNEKLFF
TGTGCCAGTAGTCTCACCGACTGGTCAACTAATGAAAAACTGTTTTTT
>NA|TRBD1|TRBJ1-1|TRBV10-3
CAISSGTENTEAFF
TGTGCCATCAGTTCTGGGACAGAGAACACTGAAGCTTTCTTT